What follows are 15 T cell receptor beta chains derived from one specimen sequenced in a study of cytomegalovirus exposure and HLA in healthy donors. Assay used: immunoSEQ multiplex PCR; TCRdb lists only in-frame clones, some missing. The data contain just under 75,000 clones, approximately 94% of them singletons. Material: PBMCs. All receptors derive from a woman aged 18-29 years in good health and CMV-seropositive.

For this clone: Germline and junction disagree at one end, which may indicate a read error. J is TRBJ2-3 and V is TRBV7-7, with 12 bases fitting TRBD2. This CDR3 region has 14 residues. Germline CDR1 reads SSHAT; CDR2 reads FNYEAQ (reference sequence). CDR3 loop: CASSRLAGEDTQYF. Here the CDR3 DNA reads TGTGCTAGCAGCCGACTAGCGGGAGAAGATACGCAGTATTTT. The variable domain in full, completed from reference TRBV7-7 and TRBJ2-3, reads GAGVSQSPRYKVTKRGQDVTLRCDPISSHATLYWYQQALGQGPEFLTYFNYEAQPDKSGLPSDRFSAERPEGSISTLTIQRTEQRDSAMYRCASSRLAGEDTQYFGPGTRLTVL.

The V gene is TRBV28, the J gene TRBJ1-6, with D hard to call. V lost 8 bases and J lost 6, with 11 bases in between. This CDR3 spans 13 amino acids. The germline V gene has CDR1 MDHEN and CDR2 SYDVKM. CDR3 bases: TGTGCCAGCCGCCCAGCGACTAATTCACCCCTCCACTTT. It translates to CASRPATNSPLHF.

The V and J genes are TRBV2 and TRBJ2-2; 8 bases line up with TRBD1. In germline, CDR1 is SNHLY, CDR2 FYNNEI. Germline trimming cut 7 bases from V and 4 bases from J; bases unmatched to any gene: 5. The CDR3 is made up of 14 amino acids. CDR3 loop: CASNFGTGTGELFF. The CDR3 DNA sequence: TGTGCCAGCAATTTTGGGACAGGCACCGGGGAGCTGTTTTTT.

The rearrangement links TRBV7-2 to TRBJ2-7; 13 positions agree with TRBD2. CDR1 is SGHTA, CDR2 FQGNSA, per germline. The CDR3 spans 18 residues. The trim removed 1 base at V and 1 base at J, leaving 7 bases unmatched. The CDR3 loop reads CASSLGGLAGMGSYEQYF. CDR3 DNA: TGTGCCAGCAGCTTAGGGGGACTAGCGGGAATGGGTTCCTACGAGCAGTACTTC.

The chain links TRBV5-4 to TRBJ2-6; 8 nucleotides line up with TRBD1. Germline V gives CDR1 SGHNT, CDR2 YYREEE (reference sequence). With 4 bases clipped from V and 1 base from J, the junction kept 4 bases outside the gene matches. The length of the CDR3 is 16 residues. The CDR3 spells CASSPTGVSGANVLTF. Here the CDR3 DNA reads TGTGCCAGCAGCCCGACAGGGGTATCTGGGGCCAACGTCCTGACTTTC. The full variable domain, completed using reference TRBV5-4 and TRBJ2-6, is ETGVTQSPTHLIKTRGQQVTLRCSSQSGHNTVSWYQQALGQGPQFIFQYYREEENGRGNFPPRFSGLQFPNYSSELNVNALELDDSALYLCASSPTGVSGANVLTFGAGSRLTVL.

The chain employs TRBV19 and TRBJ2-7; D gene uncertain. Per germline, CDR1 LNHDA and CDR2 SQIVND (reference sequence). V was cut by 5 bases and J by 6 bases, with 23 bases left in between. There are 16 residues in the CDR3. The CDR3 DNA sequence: TGTGCCAGTAGTCCCAATCTGGGCGCGTTATCTCGCGAGCAGTACTTC. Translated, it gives CASSPNLGALSREQYF.

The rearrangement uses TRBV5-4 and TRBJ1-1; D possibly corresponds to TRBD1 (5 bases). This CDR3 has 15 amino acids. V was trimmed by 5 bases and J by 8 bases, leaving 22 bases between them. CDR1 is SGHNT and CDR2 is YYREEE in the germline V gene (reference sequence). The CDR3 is CASREKGLSIREAFF. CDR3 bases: TGTGCCAGCAGAGAGAAGGGACTCTCCATAAGAGAAGCTTTCTTT.

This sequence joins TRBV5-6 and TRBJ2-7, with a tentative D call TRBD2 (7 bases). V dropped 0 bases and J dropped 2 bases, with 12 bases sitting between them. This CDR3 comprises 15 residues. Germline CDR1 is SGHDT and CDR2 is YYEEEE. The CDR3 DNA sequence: TGTGCCAGCAGCTTGGAAGGGGGGGCAACCTACGAGCAGTACTTC. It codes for CASSLEGGATYEQYF.

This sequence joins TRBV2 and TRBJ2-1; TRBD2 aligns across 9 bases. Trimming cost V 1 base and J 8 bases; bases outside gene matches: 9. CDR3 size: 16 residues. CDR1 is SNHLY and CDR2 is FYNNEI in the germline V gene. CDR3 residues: CASSEGLAVDRDEQFF. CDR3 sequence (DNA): TGTGCCAGCAGTGAAGGACTAGCGGTCGACCGTGATGAGCAGTTCTTC. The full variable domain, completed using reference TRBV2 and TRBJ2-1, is EPEVTQTPSHQVTQMGQEVILRCVPISNHLYFYWYRQILGQKVEFLVSFYNNEISEKSEIFDDQFSVERPDGSNFTLKIRSTKLEDSAMYFCASSEGLAVDRDEQFFGPGTRLTVL.

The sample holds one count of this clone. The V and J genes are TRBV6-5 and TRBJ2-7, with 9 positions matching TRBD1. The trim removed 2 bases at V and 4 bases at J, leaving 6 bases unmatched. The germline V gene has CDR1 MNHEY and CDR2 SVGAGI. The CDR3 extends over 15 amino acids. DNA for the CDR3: TGTGCCAGCAGTTACCAGTCACAGGGGGCGTACGAGCAGTACTTC. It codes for CASSYQSQGAYEQYF.

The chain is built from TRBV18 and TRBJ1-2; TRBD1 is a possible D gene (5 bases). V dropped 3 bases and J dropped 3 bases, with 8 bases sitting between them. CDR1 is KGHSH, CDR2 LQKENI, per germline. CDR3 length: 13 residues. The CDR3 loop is CASSPDTYYGYTF. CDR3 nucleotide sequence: TGTGCCAGCTCACCGGACACTTACTATGGCTACACCTTC.

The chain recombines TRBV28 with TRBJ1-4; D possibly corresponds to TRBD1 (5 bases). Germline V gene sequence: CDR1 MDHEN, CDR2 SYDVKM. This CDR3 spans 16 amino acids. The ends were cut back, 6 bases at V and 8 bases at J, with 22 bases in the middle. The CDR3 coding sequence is TGTGCCAGCAGCCCCCCGGGGGACCCAAGCGGGGAAAAACTGTTTTTT. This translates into CASSPPGDPSGEKLFF.

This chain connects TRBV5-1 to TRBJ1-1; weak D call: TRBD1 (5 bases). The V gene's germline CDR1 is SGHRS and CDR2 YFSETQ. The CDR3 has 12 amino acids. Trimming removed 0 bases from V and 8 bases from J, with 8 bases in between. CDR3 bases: TGCGCCAGCAGCTTGGTGGAGGGGGAAGCTTTCTTT. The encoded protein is CASSLVEGEAFF.

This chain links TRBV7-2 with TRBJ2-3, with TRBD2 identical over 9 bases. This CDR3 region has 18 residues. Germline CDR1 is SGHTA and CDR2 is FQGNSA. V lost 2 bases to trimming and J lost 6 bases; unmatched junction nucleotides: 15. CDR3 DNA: TGTGCCAGCAGCTTATTAGCGGGAGCACTAAACGGGGCGGATACGCAGTATTTT. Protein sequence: CASSLLAGALNGADTQYF. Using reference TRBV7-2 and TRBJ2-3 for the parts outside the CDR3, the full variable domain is GAGVSQSPSNKVTEKGKDVELRCDPISGHTALYWYRQSLGQGLEFLIYFQGNSAPDKSGLPSDRFSAERTGGSVSTLTIQRTQQEDSAVYLCASSLLAGALNGADTQYFGPGTRLTVL.

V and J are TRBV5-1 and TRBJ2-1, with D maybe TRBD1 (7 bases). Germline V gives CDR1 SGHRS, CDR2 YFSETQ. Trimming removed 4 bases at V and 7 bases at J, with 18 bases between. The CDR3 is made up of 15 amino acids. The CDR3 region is CASSPDGSRGNEQFF. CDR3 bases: TGCGCCAGCAGCCCCGACGGGAGCAGGGGGAATGAGCAGTTCTTC.